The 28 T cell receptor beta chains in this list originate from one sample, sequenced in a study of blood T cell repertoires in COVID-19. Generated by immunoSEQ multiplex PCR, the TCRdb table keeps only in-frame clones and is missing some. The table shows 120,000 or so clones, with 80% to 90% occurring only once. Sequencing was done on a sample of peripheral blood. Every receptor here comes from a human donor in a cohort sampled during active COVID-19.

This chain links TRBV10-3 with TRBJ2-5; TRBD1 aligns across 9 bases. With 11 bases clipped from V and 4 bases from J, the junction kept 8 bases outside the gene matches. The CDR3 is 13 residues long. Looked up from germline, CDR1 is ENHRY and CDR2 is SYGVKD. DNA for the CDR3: TGTGCCGCCGGGGACAGGGACCGAGAGACCCAGTACTTC. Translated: CAAGDRDRETQYF.

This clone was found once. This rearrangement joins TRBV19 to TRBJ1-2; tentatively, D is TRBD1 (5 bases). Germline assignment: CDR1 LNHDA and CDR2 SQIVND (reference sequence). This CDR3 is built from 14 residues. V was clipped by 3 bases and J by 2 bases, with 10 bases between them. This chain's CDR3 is CASSMVDRNYGYTF. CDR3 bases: TGTGCCAGTAGTATGGTAGACAGAAACTATGGCTACACCTTC.

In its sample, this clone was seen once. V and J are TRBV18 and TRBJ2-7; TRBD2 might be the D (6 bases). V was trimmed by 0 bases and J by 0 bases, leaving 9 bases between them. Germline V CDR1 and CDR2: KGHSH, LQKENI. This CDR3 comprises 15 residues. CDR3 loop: CASSPPAGRSYEQYF. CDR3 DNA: TGTGCCAGCTCACCACCGGCGGGGCGCTCCTACGAGCAGTACTTC.

The CDR3 bases are TGTGCCAGCAGCGCGTGGGACAGGGGGCGGTCTGGGGCCAACGTCCTGACTTTC. As protein: CASSAWDRGRSGANVLTF. This sequence joins TRBV2 and TRBJ2-6; 12 nucleotides match TRBD1. The CDR3 loop spans 18 amino acids. The germline gives CDR1 SNHLY, CDR2 FYNNEI. J gave up 1 base and V 6 bases, and 7 bases lay outside the gene matches.

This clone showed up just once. CDR3 in amino acids: CASSTRQGPYEQYF. CDR3 coding DNA: TGTGCCAGTAGTACCCGACAGGGACCCTACGAGCAGTACTTC. The rearrangement links TRBV19 to TRBJ2-7; 7 bases are shared with TRBD1. CDR3 length: 14 residues. Per the germline V gene, CDR1 is LNHDA and CDR2 is SQIVND (reference sequence). Losses at the gene ends were 4 bases for V and 2 bases for J; bases not matched to a gene: 5.

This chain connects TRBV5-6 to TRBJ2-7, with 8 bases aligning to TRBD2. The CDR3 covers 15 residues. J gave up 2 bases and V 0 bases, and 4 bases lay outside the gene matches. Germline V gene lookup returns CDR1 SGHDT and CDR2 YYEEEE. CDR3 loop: CASSLEAGGPYEQYF. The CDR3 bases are TGTGCCAGCAGCTTGGAGGCGGGGGGCCCCTACGAGCAGTACTTC.

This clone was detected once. The CDR3 loop reads CASSISPGSSYEQYF. The CDR3 region has the DNA TGTGCCAGCAGCATCTCACCGGGAAGTTCCTACGAGCAGTACTTC. The V call is TRBV11-2, the J call TRBJ2-7; tentatively, D is TRBD2 (5 bases). CDR1 and CDR2 (germline): SGHAT, FQNNGV. The CDR3 sequence is 15 residues long. V gave up 5 bases and J gave up 1 base, with 15 bases separating them.

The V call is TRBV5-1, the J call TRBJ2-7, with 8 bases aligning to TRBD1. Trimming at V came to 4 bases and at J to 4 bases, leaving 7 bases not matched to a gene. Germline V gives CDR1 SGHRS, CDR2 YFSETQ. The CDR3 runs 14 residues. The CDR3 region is CASSEGQGPYEQYF. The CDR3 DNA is TGCGCCAGCAGCGAAGGACAGGGTCCGTACGAGCAGTACTTC.

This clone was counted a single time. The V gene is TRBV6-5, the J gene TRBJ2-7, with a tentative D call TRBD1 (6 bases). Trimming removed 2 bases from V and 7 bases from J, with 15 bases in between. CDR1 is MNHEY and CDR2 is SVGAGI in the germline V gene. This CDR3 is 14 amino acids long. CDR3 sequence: CASSYGGRVGEQYF. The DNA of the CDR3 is TGTGCCAGCAGTTACGGGGGCAGGGTGGGAGAGCAGTACTTC.

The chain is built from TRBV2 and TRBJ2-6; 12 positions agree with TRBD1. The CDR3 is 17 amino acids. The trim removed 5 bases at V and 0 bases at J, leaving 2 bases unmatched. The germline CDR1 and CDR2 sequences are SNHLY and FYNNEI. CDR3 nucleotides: TGTGCCAGCAGTCCGGGACAGGGGGCCTCTGGGGCCAACGTCCTGACTTTC. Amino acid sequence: CASSPGQGASGANVLTF.

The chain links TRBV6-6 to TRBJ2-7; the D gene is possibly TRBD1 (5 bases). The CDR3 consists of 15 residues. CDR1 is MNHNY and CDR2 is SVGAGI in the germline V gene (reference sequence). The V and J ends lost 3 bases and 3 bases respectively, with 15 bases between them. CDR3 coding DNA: TGTGCCAGCAGTTATGATGGTTCTCAGGGCTACGAGCAGTACTTC. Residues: CASSYDGSQGYEQYF.

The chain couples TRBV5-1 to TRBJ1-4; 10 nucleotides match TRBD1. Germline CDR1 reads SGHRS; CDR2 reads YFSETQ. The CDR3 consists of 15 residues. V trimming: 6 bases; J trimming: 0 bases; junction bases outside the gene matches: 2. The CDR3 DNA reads TGCGCCAGCACCGGACAGGGGGCAACTAATGAAAAACTGTTTTTT. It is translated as CASTGQGATNEKLFF.

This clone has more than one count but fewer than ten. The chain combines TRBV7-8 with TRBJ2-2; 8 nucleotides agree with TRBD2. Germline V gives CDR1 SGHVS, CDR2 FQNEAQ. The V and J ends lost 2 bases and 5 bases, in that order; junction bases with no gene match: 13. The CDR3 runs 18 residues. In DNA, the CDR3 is TGTGCCAGCAGCTTAAGCGAAGGAGCGGGGGCCCTAACCGGGGAGCTGTTTTTT. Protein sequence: CASSLSEGAGALTGELFF.

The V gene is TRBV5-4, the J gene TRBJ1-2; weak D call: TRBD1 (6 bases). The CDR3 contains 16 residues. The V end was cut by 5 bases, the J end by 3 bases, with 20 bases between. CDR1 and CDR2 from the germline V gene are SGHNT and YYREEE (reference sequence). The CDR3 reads CASRVGAGEGHYGYTF. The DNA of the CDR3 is TGTGCCAGCAGAGTGGGGGCCGGGGAAGGGCACTATGGCTACACCTTC.

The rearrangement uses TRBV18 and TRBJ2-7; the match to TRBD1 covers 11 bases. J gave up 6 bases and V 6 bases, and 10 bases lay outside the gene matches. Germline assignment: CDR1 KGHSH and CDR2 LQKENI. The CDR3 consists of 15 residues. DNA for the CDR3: TGTGCCAGCTCGCGACGAGGACAGGGGGCTACCGAGCAGTACTTC. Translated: CASSRRGQGATEQYF.

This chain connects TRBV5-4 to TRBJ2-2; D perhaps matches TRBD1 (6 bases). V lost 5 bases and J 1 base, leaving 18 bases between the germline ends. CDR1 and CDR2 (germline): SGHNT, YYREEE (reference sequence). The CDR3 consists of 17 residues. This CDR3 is CASRTGLGGVNTGELFF. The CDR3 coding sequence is TGTGCCAGCAGGACTGGATTAGGGGGAGTGAACACCGGGGAGCTGTTTTTT.

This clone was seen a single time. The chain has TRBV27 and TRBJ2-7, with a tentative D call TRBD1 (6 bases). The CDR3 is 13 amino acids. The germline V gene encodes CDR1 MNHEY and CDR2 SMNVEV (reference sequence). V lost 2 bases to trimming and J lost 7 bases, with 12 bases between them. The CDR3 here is CASSLLQGVEQYF. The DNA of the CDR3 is TGTGCCAGCAGTTTACTACAGGGTGTGGAGCAGTACTTC.

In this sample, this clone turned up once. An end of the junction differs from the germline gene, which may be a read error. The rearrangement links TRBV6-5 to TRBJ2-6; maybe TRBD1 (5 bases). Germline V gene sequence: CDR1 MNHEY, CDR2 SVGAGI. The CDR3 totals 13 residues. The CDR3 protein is CASVVAWGQRPDF. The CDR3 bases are TGTGCCAGCGTTGTGGCCTGGGGCCAACGTCCTGACTTC.

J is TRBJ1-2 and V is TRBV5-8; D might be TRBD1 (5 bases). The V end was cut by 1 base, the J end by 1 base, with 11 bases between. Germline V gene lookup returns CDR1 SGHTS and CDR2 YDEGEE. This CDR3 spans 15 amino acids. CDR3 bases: TGTGCCAGCAGCTTGCGGGGGGGGAGTAACTATGGCTACACCTTC. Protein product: CASSLRGGSNYGYTF.

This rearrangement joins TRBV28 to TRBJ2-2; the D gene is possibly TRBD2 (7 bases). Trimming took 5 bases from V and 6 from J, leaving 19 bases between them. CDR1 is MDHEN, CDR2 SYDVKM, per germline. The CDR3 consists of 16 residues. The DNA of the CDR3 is TGTGCCAGCAGTCAAGGGGGGGACGGAGGTGCCGGGGAGCTGTTTTTT. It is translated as CASSQGGDGGAGELFF.

CDR3 residues: CASSSILGTANEKLFF. CDR3 nucleotide sequence: TGTGCCAGTAGTAGCATTTTAGGGACAGCTAATGAAAAACTGTTTTTT. The genes are TRBV19 and TRBJ1-4; TRBD1 agrees at 7 bases. Germline-derived CDR1 and CDR2 are LNHDA and SQIVND (reference sequence). This CDR3 comprises 16 residues. Germline trimming cut 4 bases from V and 3 bases from J; bases unmatched to any gene: 8.

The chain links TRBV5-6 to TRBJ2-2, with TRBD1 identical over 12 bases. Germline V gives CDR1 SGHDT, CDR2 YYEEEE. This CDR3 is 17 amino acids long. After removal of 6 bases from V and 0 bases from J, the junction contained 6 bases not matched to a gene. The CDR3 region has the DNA TGTGCCAGCACCTGGGACAGGGGGCCTGCGAACACCGGGGAGCTGTTTTTT. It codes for CASTWDRGPANTGELFF.

The CDR3 reads CASRRDRWTEAFF. CDR3 nucleotide sequence: TGCGCCAGCAGGAGGGACAGGTGGACTGAAGCTTTCTTT. The rearrangement uses TRBV5-1 and TRBJ1-1; 8 nucleotides match TRBD1. J lost 5 bases, V lost 5 bases, and 5 bases had no gene match. CDR1 and CDR2 from the germline V gene are SGHRS and YFSETQ. The CDR3 has 13 residues. Based on the CDR3 plus reference TRBV5-1 and TRBJ1-1, the full variable domain is KAGVTQTPRYLIKTRGQQVTLSCSPISGHRSVSWYQQTPGQGLQFLFEYFSETQRNKGNFPGRFSGRQFSNSRSEMNVSTLELGDSALYLCASRRDRWTEAFFGQGTRLTVV.

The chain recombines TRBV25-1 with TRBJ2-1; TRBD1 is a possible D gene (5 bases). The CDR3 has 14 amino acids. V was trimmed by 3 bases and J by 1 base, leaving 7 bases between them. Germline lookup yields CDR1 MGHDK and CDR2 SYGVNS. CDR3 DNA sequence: TGTGCCAGCAGTGAGGCAGGGTCCTACAATGAGCAGTTCTTC. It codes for CASSEAGSYNEQFF. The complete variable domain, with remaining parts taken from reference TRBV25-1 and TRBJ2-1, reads EADIYQTPRYLVIGTGKKITLECSQTMGHDKMYWYQQDPGMELHLIHYSYGVNSTEKGDLSSESTVSRIRTEHFPLTLESARPSHTSQYLCASSEAGSYNEQFFGPGTRLTVL.

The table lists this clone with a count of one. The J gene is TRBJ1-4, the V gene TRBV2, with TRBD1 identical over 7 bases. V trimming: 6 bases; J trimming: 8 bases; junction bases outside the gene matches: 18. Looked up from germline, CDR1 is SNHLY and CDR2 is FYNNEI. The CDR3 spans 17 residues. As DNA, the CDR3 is TGTGCCAGCAGGGAAATTCCCTGGACAGGAGGAGGGGAAAAACTGTTTTTT. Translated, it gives CASREIPWTGGGEKLFF.

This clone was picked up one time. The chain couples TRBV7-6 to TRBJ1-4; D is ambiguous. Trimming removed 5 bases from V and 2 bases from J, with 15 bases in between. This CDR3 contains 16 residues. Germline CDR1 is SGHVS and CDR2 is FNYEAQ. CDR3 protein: CASSARPTGTNEKLFF. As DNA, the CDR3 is TGTGCCAGCAGCGCGAGGCCTACTGGCACTAATGAAAAACTGTTTTTT.

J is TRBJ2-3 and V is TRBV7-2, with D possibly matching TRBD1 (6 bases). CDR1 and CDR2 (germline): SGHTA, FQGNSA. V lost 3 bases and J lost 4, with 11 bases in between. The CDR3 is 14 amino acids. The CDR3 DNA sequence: TGTGCCAGCAGCTTTAGCAGGGGCCCAGATACGCAGTATTTT. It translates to CASSFSRGPDTQYF.

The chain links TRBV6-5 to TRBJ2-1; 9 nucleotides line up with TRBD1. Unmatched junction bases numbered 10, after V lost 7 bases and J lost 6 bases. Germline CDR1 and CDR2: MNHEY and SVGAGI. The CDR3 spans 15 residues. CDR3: CASTTNRGPFNEQFF. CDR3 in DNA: TGTGCCAGCACTACAAACAGGGGGCCCTTCAATGAGCAGTTCTTC.